This TCR beta chain was found in a study of shared clonotypes between healthy human individuals. Study-level findings and limits: Against clonotypes common to all four donors, non-shared ones had lower generation probabilities. Larger estimated richness was generally seen in naive subsets than in memory subsets.

Each cell subset's genomic DNA was divided evenly among several immunoSEQ plates. The protocol was immunoSEQ multiplex PCR, while the TCRdb copy is restricted to in-frame clones and leaves out a portion. The sample carries more than 2,000,000 clones, approximately 93% recorded once. As concerns this clone: Its specificity is not known.

There are 13 residues in the CDR3. Germline CDR1 SGHAT, CDR2 FQNNGV. This TCR was recovered from a man aged 18 to 30 in good health. Some clones in this sample may be carry-over from other donors' samples. This rearrangement joins TRBV11-2 to TRBJ2-5; no clear D gene. The last part of the DNA fits TRBJ2-7 better; the J call may be wrong. The specimen was naive CD4+ T cells from PBMCs. The subset was: CD45RA+ positively selected. CDR3 region: CASSTRATYEQYF. The DNA of the CDR3 is TGTGCCAGCAGCACCCGGGCCACCTACGAGCAGTACTTC.